This T cell receptor (beta chain) appears in the sequencing data of a study of blood T cell repertoires in COVID-19. Turning to the study itself: Specimens from acute and convalescent COVID-19 originated in the United States, Italy and Spain. In each case, the material was cDNA or gDNA derived from T cells, B-cell-depleted T cells, or PBMCs.

In the authors' workflow: Nucleated cell number was recorded as an estimate derived from reference gene primer amplification. Clones were read by immunoSEQ multiplex PCR, and TCRdb kept only the in-frame ones, dropping some. V, J and clone size are those of that table, while D and trimming were read from the DNA. The table records approximately 80,000 clones, 88% of them present only once. The CDR3 consists of 15 residues. V dropped 4 bases and J dropped 3; count of bases not matched to a gene: 3. The germline CDR1 and CDR2 sequences are SGHRS and YFSETQ. This chain uses TRBV5-1 with TRBJ2-5, with TRBD2 matching 13 bases. This sequence originates from a human donor in a cohort sampled during active COVID-19. Sample: peripheral blood. CDR3 residues: CASSPGLAGEETQYF. In DNA form, the CDR3 reads TGCGCCAGCAGCCCCGGACTAGCGGGGGAAGAGACCCAGTACTTC.